Each of the 3 T cell receptor beta chains below was sequenced from the same sample in a study of T cells in pancreatic ductal adenocarcinoma. Selected pancreatic ductal adenocarcinoma patients had undergone surgery without neoadjuvant therapy. TCRdb's copy holds only in-frame clones and misses some; the assay was immunoSEQ multiplex PCR. The sample lists around 10,000 clones; 85% to 90% were seen once. Sequencing was performed on PBMCs. These receptors were collected from a human donor with pancreatic ductal adenocarcinoma.

V is TRBV11-2 and J is TRBJ2-4, with a possible D match to TRBD1 (5 bases). Germline lookup yields CDR1 SGHAT and CDR2 FQNNGV. Deletions cut 3 bases from V and 0 bases from J, with 9 bases between. The CDR3 length is 15 residues. CDR3 sequence (DNA): TGTGCCAGCAGCTTTCAGGGTTTAGCCAAAAACATTCAGTACTTC. This gives the protein CASSFQGLAKNIQYF. Together with reference TRBV11-2 and TRBJ2-4, the CDR3 gives the full variable domain: EAGVAQSPRYKIIEKRQSVAFWCNPISGHATLYWYQQILGQGPKLLIQFQNNGVVDDSQLPKDRFSAERLKGVDSTLKIQPAKLEDSAVYLCASSFQGLAKNIQYFGAGTRLSVL.

This clone has just one count. The J gene is TRBJ2-3, the V gene TRBV4-1; D remains ambiguous. The V end lost 0 bases, the J end lost 5 bases, and 12 bases lay between the germline ends. This CDR3 comprises 15 residues. The V gene's germline CDR1 is MGHRA and CDR2 YSYEKL. The CDR3 protein is CASSQESAREDTQYF. CDR3 sequence (DNA): TGCGCCAGCAGCCAAGAGAGCGCTAGAGAAGATACGCAGTATTTT.

This clone appeared once. The chain couples TRBV2 to TRBJ2-7, with D possibly TRBD2 on 6 matching bases. The CDR3 is 17 amino acids. V shed 3 bases and J shed 2 bases, with 20 bases lying between them. Germline CDR1 SNHLY, CDR2 FYNNEI. The DNA for the CDR3 is TGTGCCAGCAGTGAGAGCCCAACTGCGGGGATCCCCTACGAGCAGTACTTC. Protein sequence: CASSESPTAGIPYEQYF.